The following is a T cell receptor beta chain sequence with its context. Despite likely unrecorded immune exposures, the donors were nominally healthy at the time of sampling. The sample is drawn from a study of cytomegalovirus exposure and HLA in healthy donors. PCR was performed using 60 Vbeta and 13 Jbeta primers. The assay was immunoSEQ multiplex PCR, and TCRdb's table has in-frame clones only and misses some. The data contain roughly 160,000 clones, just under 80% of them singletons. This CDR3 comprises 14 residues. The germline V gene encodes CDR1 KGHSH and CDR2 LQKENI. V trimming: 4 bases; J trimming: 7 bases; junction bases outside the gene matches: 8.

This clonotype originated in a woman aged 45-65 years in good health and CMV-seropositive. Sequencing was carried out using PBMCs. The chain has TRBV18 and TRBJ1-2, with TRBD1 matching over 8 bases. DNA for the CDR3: TGTGCCAGCTCACAAGAACGGACAGGGTTTGGCTACACCTTC. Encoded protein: CASSQERTGFGYTF.